The present T cell receptor (beta chain) was sequenced within a study of regulatory T cells in long-lasting Graves disease. Notes on the study in general: TRBV28, TRBJ1-2 and TRBJ2-5 were favored in persistent disease.

Indicated time point: newly diagnosed GD, antithyroid drugs for less than 3 months. The authors made the TCR library using RNA they extracted from PBMCs. Tubes containing EDTA received 8 to 9.5 milliliters of drawn peripheral blood. There are a few counts of this clonotype. The antigen remains unidentified. A read error may be the cause here, since a much bigger clone is one base away. Germline assignment: CDR1 LGHDT and CDR2 YNNKEL (reference sequence). The CDR3 is made up of 13 amino acids. Construction of the TCR beta libraries employed iRepertoire HTBI primers in conjunction with Arm-PCR of CDR3 regions. A single record per CDR3 protein comes from TCRdb applying MiXCR to the multiplex PCR reads. The profile shows under 700,000 distinct CDR3 sequences, about 16% of them singletons. These data also formed part of another study, on T cells in Graves' hyperthyroidism and ophthalmopathy. That source notes: First-round RT-PCR of the TCR CDR3 relied on the HTBI primer set.

The TCR comes from a woman aged 40 to 65 with Graves disease. Material: peripheral blood mononuclear cells (PBMCs), obtained at new diagnosis, from a patient treated with antithyroid drugs. V usage is TRBV3-1 and J usage is TRBJ2-7; D possibly uses TRBD1 or TRBD2 (6 bases each). CDR3: CTSSQAQGGEQYF. The CDR3 nucleotides read TGTACCAGCAGCCAAGCACAGGGAGGCGAGCAGTACTTC.